This T cell receptor beta chain emerged from a study of T cells of healthy individuals. This clonotype was seen a few times. Germline V gene data show CDR1 as LGHNA and CDR2 as YSLEER. After removal of 0 bases from V and 4 bases from J, the junction contained 11 bases not matched to a gene. This CDR3 spans 17 amino acids. TCRdb independently ran MiXCR on the 5' RACE reads; one entry per CDR3 protein. The table includes 90,000 to 100,000 distinct CDR3 sequences, roughly 15% detected once. The chain uses TRBV4-3 and TRBJ1-1; TRBD1 matches at 7 bases. The sequence was collected from a human donor in good health. CDR3 protein: CASSQEVGGGLGTEAFF. The CDR3 DNA sequence: TGCGCCAGCAGCCAAGAGGTAGGGGGCGGTTTAGGCACTGAAGCTTTCTTT.